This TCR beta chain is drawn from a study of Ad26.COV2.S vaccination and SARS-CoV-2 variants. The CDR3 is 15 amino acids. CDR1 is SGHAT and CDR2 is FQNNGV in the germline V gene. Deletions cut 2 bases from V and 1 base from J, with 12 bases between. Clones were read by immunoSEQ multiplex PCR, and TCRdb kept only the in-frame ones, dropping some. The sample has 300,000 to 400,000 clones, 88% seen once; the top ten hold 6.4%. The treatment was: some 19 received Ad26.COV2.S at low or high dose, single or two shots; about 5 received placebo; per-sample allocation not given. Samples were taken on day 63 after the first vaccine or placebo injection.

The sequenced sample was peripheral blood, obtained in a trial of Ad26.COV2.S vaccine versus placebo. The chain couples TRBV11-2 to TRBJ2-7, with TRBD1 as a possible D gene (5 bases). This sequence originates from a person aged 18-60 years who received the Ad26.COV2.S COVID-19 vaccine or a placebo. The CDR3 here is CASSLRQSFSYEQYF. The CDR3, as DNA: TGTGCCAGCAGCTTAAGACAGAGCTTTTCCTACGAGCAGTACTTC.